One and the same sample provided the 20 T cell receptor beta chains below, sequenced in a study of Ad26.COV2.S vaccination and SARS-CoV-2 variants. The method was immunoSEQ multiplex PCR; TCRdb's version includes in-frame clones alone and lacks a portion of them. This sample has 380,000 or so clones, with around 82% found just once. Described treatment: roughly 20 received Ad26.COV2.S at low or high dose, single or two shots; about five received placebo; per-sample allocation not given. Sampling occurred on day 63 after the first vaccine or placebo injection. Specimen: peripheral blood, collected in a trial of Ad26.COV2.S vaccine versus placebo. The receptor set was obtained from a person between 18 and 60 years old who received the Ad26.COV2.S COVID-19 vaccine or a placebo.

The genes are TRBV13 and TRBJ2-7; D gene unclear. CDR3 length: 12 amino acids. Trimming removed 0 bases from V and 7 bases from J, with 7 bases in between. CDR1 and CDR2 from the germline V gene are PRHDT and FYEKMQ (reference sequence). This chain's CDR3 is CASSLGVKEQYF. CDR3 in DNA: TGTGCCAGCAGCTTAGGGGTTAAAGAGCAGTACTTC.

The rearrangement links TRBV2 to TRBJ1-2; D is uncertain. The CDR3 is 11 amino acids. V was trimmed by 10 bases and J by 0 bases, leaving 6 bases between them. The germline CDR1 and CDR2 sequences are SNHLY and FYNNEI. The CDR3 coding sequence is TGTGCCACCTCAACTAACTATGGCTACACCTTC. Amino acids: CATSTNYGYTF. Supplemented by reference TRBV2 and TRBJ1-2, the full variable domain reads EPEVTQTPSHQVTQMGQEVILRCVPISNHLYFYWYRQILGQKVEFLVSFYNNEISEKSEIFDDQFSVERPDGSNFTLKIRSTKLEDSAMYFCATSTNYGYTFGSGTRLTVV.

This chain uses TRBV13 with TRBJ1-1; a possible D gene is TRBD1 (5 bases). The germline V gene has CDR1 PRHDT and CDR2 FYEKMQ (reference sequence). Trimming cost V 4 bases and J 0 bases, with 9 bases left between them. This CDR3 has 14 residues. The CDR3 nucleotides read TGTGCCAGCAGCTCGGGACTCCTGAACACTGAAGCTTTCTTT. It translates to CASSSGLLNTEAFF. Together with reference TRBV13 and TRBJ1-1, the CDR3 gives the full variable domain: AAGVIQSPRHLIKEKRETATLKCYPIPRHDTVYWYQQGPGQDPQFLISFYEKMQSDKGSIPDRFSAQQFSDYHSELNMSSLELGDSALYFCASSSGLLNTEAFFGQGTRLTVV.

The chain is built from TRBV20-1 and TRBJ2-2, with 7 bases fitting TRBD2. Germline-derived CDR1 and CDR2 are DFQATT and SNEGSKA (reference sequence). The CDR3 extends over 15 amino acids. Trimming took 3 bases from V and 0 from J; bases not matched to a gene: 4. The CDR3 sequence is CSASEAGTNTGELFF. In nucleotides, the CDR3 is TGCAGTGCTAGTGAAGCGGGAACGAACACCGGGGAGCTGTTTTTT.

The CDR3: CASSSLGAGGVQETQYF. As DNA, the CDR3 is TGTGCCAGCAGCTCCCTCGGAGCGGGGGGGGTCCAAGAGACCCAGTACTTC. The rearrangement joins TRBV7-9 to TRBJ2-5, with 10 bases aligning to TRBD2. With V trimmed by 4 bases and J by 1 base, 9 bases remained unmatched. The CDR3 spans 17 residues. Germline loops: CDR1 SEHNR, CDR2 FQNEAQ (reference sequence). The variable domain in full, completed from reference TRBV7-9 and TRBJ2-5, reads DTGVSQNPRHKITKRGQNVTFRCDPISEHNRLYWYRQTLGQGPEFLTYFQNEAQLEKSRLLSDRFSAERPKGSFSTLEIQRTEQGDSAMYLCASSSLGAGGVQETQYFGPGTRLLVL.

This clone was detected once. V gene TRBV19 combines with J gene TRBJ2-1, with no clear D. Germline-derived CDR1 and CDR2 are LNHDA and SQIVND (reference sequence). Trimming removed 3 bases from V and 9 bases from J, with 21 bases in between. The length of the CDR3 is 16 residues. The CDR3 DNA is TGTGCCAGTAGTATGCCGTTGGCTACCGGTTTAGGTGAGCAGTTCTTC. Translating it yields CASSMPLATGLGEQFF.

The rearrangement uses TRBV2 and TRBJ2-5; 7 nucleotides align to TRBD1. The V segment lost 4 bases and the J segment 4 bases; nucleotides outside the gene matches: 3. The V gene's germline CDR1 is SNHLY and CDR2 FYNNEI. The CDR3 has 13 residues. CDR3 protein: CASSGQGAETQYF. The CDR3 region has the DNA TGTGCCAGCAGTGGACAGGGAGCAGAGACCCAGTACTTC.

This clone came up once. The chain recombines TRBV18 with TRBJ2-2; D is unresolved. With 5 bases removed from V and 6 bases from J, the gap between germline ends came to 10 bases. CDR3 length: 13 residues. Germline V gene sequence: CDR1 KGHSH, CDR2 LQKENI. CDR3 in DNA: TGTGCCAGCTCAGGACGTTATCCCGGGGAGCTGTTTTTT. It codes for CASSGRYPGELFF.

The genes are TRBV9 and TRBJ2-3; no firm D call. V was clipped by 4 bases and J by 0 bases, with 6 bases between them. CDR1 SGDLS and CDR2 YYNGEE come from the germline V gene. This CDR3 is built from 13 residues. CDR3 DNA sequence: TGTGCCAGCAGCTCCGGAAGCACAGATACGCAGTATTTT. It is translated as CASSSGSTDTQYF.

V usage is TRBV7-9 and J usage is TRBJ2-2; TRBD1 is a possible D gene (6 bases). V lost 5 bases and J 3 bases, leaving 16 bases between the germline ends. Per germline, CDR1 SEHNR and CDR2 FQNEAQ (reference sequence). This CDR3 contains 16 residues. The CDR3 nucleotides read TGTGCCAGCAGCCCCTGGGACATCGCCGACACCGGGGAGCTGTTTTTT. Amino acids: CASSPWDIADTGELFF.

The chain couples TRBV2 to TRBJ2-5, with a possible D match to TRBD2 (6 bases). The CDR3 length is 11 residues. V lost 6 bases to trimming and J lost 4 bases, with 6 bases between them. Germline V gene data show CDR1 as SNHLY and CDR2 as FYNNEI. The chain's CDR3 is CASRGGETQYF. The CDR3 DNA reads TGTGCCAGCAGGGGGGGAGAGACCCAGTACTTC.

The CDR3 bases are TGTGCCAGCAGCTTCGATAGGTCCACTGAAGCTTTCTTT. This gives the protein CASSFDRSTEAFF. The gene calls are TRBV5-4 and TRBJ1-1, with no clear D. This CDR3 comprises 13 residues. The V end lost 2 bases, the J end lost 4 bases, and 9 bases lay between the germline ends. Looked up from germline, CDR1 is SGHNT and CDR2 is YYREEE (reference sequence).

The V gene is TRBV4-1, the J gene TRBJ2-1; 15 bases match TRBD2. This CDR3 comprises 19 residues. CDR1 MGHRA and CDR2 YSYEKL come from the germline V gene. V shed 2 bases, J shed 8 bases, and the junction held 13 bases outside the gene matches. CDR3 residues: CASSQRELGTSGRSYEQFF. The CDR3 DNA is TGCGCCAGCAGCCAAAGGGAGCTAGGGACTAGCGGGAGGTCCTATGAGCAGTTCTTC.

The gene calls are TRBV3-1 (or the pseudogene TRBV3-2) and TRBJ1-3; D call uncertain. Germline CDR1 is LGHDT and CDR2 is YNNKEL (reference sequence). V lost 4 bases, J lost 7 bases, and 23 bases lay in between. The CDR3 extends over 17 amino acids. The CDR3 DNA is TGTGCCAGCAGCCTAAAGTGGAAGGGCGTCTCTTGGAACACCATATATTTT. It specifies CASSLKWKGVSWNTIYF.

This clone came up once. This chain connects TRBV9 to TRBJ2-5; a weak D match, TRBD2 (5 bases). The V gene lost 0 bases and the J gene lost 4 bases, with 13 bases spanning the gap. The germline gives CDR1 SGDLS, CDR2 YYNGEE. The length of the CDR3 is 15 residues. CDR3 sequence reads: CASSVEGLRGETQYF. CDR3 nucleotides: TGTGCCAGCAGCGTAGAAGGCCTACGGGGAGAGACCCAGTACTTC.

The chain has TRBV7-2 and TRBJ2-1; 10 positions agree with TRBD2. Germline values: CDR1 SGHTA, CDR2 FQGNSA. The CDR3 totals 17 residues. J gave up 2 bases and V 5 bases, and 9 bases lay outside the gene matches. The CDR3: CASSQTSGISTYNEQFF. DNA for the CDR3: TGTGCCAGCAGCCAAACTAGCGGGATCAGCACCTACAATGAGCAGTTCTTC.

The J gene is TRBJ2-5, the V gene TRBV4-3; D possibly corresponds to TRBD1 (5 bases). This CDR3 is 16 amino acids long. The V end was cut by 1 base, the J end by 4 bases, with 16 bases between. Per germline, CDR1 LGHNA and CDR2 YSLEER. The CDR3 spells CASSQVSGHNLETQYF. The CDR3 nucleotides are TGCGCCAGCAGCCAAGTATCAGGACACAATCTAGAGACCCAGTACTTC.

The chain recombines TRBV7-9 with TRBJ2-7; D uncertain. The CDR3 runs 17 residues. Germline assignment: CDR1 SEHNR and CDR2 FQNEAQ (reference sequence). V lost 4 bases and J lost 2, with 21 bases in between. This CDR3 is CASSSPDGPNGPYEQYF. The CDR3 nucleotides are TGTGCCAGCAGCTCTCCCGATGGCCCGAATGGTCCCTACGAGCAGTACTTC.

CDR3: CSALDSGKFF. CDR3 nucleotide sequence: TGCAGTGCTTTGGATAGCGGGAAATTCTTC. This chain connects TRBV20-1 to TRBJ2-1, with 8 bases fitting TRBD2. V was pared by 5 bases and J by 16 bases, with 7 bases of the junction left unmatched. The CDR3 runs 10 residues. CDR1 and CDR2 from the germline V gene are DFQATT and SNEGSKA (reference sequence).

This clone showed up just once. V and J are TRBV27 and TRBJ2-1; TRBD2 aligns across 9 bases. The CDR3 spans 14 residues. Unmatched junction bases numbered 4, after V lost 3 bases and J lost 7 bases. Germline V CDR1 and CDR2: MNHEY, SMNVEV (reference sequence). The CDR3 DNA follows: TGTGCCAGCAGTTTTTGGACTAGCGAGAATGAGCAGTTCTTC. It encodes CASSFWTSENEQFF.